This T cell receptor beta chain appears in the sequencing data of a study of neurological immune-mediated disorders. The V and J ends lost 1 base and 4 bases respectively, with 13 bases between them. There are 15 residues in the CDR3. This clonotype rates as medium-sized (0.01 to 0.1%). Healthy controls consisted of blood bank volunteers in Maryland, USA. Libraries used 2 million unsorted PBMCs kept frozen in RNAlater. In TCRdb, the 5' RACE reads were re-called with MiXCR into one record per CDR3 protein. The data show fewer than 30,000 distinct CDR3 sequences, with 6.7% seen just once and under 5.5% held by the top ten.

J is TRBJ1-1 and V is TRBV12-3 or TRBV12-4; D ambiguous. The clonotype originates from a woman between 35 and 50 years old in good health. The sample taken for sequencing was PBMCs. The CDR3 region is CASSLVAPSPTEAFF. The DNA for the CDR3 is TGTGCCAGCAGTTTAGTAGCGCCCTCTCCCACTGAAGCTTTCTTT.